This TCR beta chain stems from a study of cytomegalovirus exposure and HLA in healthy donors. Study at large: An early release of data contained 75 million to 100 million unique TCRs, which came from HLA-typed donors.

To note about this clone: What it binds is not known.

13 Jbeta primers and 60 Vbeta primers were used for the PCR. The protocol was immunoSEQ multiplex PCR, while the TCRdb copy is restricted to in-frame clones and leaves out a portion. The sample lists some 190,000 clones, around 77% occurring once. The study, taken as a whole, reports: An analysis was carried out later, and it reportedly showed fewer N-insertions in an Asian-associated ancestry cluster than the approximately 700-donor mean. Altogether, 150 to 200 TCR beta chains were recorded as cytomegalovirus-associated. Later analysis showed TCR association rates varying by HLA locus, highest for DRB1 and lowest for HLA-C.

Per the germline V gene, CDR1 is SQVTM and CDR2 is ANQGSEA. V lost 7 bases, J lost 0 bases, and 10 bases lay in between. This CDR3 spans 14 amino acids. The sequenced sample consisted of PBMCs. The TCR comes from a woman aged 25 to 39 in good health and CMV-seronegative. The rearrangement joins TRBV29-1 to TRBJ2-6; unclear D gene. The DNA of the CDR3 is TGCAGCGCAGAAGACGTCTCTGGGGCCAACGTCCTGACTTTC. This gives the protein CSAEDVSGANVLTF.